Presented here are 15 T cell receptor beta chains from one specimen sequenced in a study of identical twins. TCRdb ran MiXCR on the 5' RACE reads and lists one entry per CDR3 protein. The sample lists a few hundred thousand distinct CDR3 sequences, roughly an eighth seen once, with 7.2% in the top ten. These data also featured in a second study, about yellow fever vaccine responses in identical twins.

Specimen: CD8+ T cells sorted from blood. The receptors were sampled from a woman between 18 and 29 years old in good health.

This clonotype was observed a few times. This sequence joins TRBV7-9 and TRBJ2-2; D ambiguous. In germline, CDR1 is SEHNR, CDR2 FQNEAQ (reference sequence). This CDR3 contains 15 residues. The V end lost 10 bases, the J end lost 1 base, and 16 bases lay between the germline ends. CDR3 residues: CATLPRAENTGELFF. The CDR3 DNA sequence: TGTGCCACCCTACCAAGGGCAGAGAACACCGGGGAGCTGTTTTTT.

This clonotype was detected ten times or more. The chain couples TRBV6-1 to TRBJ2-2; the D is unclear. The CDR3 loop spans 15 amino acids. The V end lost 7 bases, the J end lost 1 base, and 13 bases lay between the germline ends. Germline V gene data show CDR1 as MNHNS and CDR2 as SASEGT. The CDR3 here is CASTYISGNTGELFF. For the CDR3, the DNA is TGTGCCAGCACCTACATTTCGGGGAACACCGGGGAGCTGTTTTTT.

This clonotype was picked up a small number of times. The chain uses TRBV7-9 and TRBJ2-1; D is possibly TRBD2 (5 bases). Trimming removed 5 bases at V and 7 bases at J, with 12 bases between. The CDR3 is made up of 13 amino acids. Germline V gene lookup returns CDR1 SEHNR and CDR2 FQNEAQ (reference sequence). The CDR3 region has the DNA TGTGCCAGCAGCCCGAGGCCGGGGAATGAGCAGTTCTTC. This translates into CASSPRPGNEQFF.

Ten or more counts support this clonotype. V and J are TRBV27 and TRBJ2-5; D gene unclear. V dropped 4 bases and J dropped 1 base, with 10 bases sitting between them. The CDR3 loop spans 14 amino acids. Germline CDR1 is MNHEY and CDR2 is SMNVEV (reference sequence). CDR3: CASSSLGTQETQYF. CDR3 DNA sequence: TGTGCCAGCAGTTCCCTGGGCACCCAAGAGACCCAGTACTTC.

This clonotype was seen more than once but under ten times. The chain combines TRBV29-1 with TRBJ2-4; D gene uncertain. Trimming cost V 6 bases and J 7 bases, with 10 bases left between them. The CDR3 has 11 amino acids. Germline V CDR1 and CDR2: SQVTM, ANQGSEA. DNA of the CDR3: TGCAGCGTAGACGACGGGAACATTCAGTACTTC. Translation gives CSVDDGNIQYF.

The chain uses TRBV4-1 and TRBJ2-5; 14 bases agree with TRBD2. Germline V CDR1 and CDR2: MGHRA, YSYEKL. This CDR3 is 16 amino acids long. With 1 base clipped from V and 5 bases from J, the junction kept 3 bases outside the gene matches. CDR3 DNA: TGCGCCAGCAGCCAAGTGGGACTAGCGGGAGTGGAGACCCAGTACTTC. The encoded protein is CASSQVGLAGVETQYF.

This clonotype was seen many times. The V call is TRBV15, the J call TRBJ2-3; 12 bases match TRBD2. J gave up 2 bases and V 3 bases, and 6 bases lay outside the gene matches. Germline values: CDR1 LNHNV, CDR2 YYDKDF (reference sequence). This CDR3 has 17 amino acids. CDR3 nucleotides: TGTGCCACCAGCAGGTCTGGACTAGCGGGGACCACAGATACGCAGTATTTT. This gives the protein CATSRSGLAGTTDTQYF.

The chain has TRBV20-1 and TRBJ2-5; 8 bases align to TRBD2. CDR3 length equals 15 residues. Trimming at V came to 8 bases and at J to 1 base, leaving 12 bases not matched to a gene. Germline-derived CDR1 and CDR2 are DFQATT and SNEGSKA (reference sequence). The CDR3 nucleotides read TGCAGTACCAGCCTTCGGCGGGGGGCCCAAGAGACCCAGTACTTC. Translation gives CSTSLRRGAQETQYF.

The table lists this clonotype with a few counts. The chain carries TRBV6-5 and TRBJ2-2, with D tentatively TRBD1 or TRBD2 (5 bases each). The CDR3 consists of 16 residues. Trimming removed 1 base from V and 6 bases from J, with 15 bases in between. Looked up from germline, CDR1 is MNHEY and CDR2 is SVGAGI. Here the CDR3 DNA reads TGTGCCAGCAGTTACTTTGGTCGGGACCCACCCGGGGAGCTGTTTTTT. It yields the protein CASSYFGRDPPGELFF.

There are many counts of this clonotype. The CDR3 loop reads CASGSSGSFNEQFF. The CDR3 bases are TGCGCCAGCGGGTCTAGCGGGAGCTTCAATGAGCAGTTCTTC. The chain links TRBV5-1 to TRBJ2-1; 10 nucleotides agree with TRBD2. V lost 7 bases, J lost 6 bases, and 7 bases stayed unmatched. There are 14 residues in the CDR3. Germline-derived CDR1 and CDR2 are SGHRS and YFSETQ. Full variable domain (missing parts from reference TRBV5-1 and TRBJ2-1): KAGVTQTPRYLIKTRGQQVTLSCSPISGHRSVSWYQQTPGQGLQFLFEYFSETQRNKGNFPGRFSGRQFSNSRSEMNVSTLELGDSALYLCASGSSGSFNEQFFGPGTRLTVL.

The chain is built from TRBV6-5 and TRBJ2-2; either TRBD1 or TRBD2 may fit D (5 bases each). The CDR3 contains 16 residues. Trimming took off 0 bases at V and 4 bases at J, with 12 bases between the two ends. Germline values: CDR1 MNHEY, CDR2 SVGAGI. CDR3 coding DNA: TGTGCCAGCAGTTACTCAGGGACGGGAACCACCGGGGAGCTGTTTTTT. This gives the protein CASSYSGTGTTGELFF.

CDR3 sequence (DNA): TGTGCCAGCAGTTCCTTACCCACGGACAGGGAAAGCACAGATACGCAGTATTTT. Its protein product is CASSSLPTDRESTDTQYF. The rearrangement joins TRBV28 to TRBJ2-3; 8 bases line up with TRBD1. Losses at the gene ends were 4 bases for V and 0 bases for J; bases not matched to a gene: 12. There are 18 residues in the CDR3. Germline V gene data show CDR1 as MDHEN and CDR2 as SYDVKM.

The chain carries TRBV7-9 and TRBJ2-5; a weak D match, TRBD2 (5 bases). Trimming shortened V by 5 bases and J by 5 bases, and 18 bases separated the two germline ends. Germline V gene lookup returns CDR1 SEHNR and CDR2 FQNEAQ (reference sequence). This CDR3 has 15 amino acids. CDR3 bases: TGTGCCAGCAGCGCGGACGGACTGATTTGGGAGACCCAGTACTTC. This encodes CASSADGLIWETQYF.

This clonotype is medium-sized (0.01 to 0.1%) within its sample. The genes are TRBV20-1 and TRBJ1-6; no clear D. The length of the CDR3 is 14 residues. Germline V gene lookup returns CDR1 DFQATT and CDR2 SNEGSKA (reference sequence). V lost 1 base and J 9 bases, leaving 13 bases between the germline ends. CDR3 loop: CSARVPYGSSPLHF. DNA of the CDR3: TGCAGTGCTAGAGTACCATACGGCAGTTCACCCCTCCACTTT.

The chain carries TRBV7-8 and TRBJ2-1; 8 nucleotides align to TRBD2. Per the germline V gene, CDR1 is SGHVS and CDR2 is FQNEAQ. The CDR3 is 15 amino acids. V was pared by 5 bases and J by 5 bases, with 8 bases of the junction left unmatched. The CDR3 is CASSPTSGLDNEQFF. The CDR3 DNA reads TGTGCCAGCAGCCCTACTAGCGGTCTAGACAATGAGCAGTTCTTC.